Below, 13 T cell receptor beta chains from the same sample are listed, as sequenced in a study of T cells in Graves' hyperthyroidism and ophthalmopathy. TCR beta CDR3 sequences were amplified from RNA transcripts. The primer set for the first-round RT-PCR of the TCR CDR3 was HTBI. TCRdb reanalysed the multiplex PCR reads using MiXCR and keeps one entry per CDR3 protein. This table has approximately 400,000 distinct CDR3 sequences, under 20% appearing once. Material: blood. Receptor source: a man aged 18 to 29 with Graves' ophthalmopathy.

This clonotype was picked up a small number of times. V is TRBV10-3 and J is TRBJ1-2; 9 nucleotides line up with TRBD1. Germline-derived CDR1 and CDR2 are ENHRY and SYGVKD. V was pared by 6 bases and J by 4 bases, with 3 bases of the junction left unmatched. The CDR3 is 13 residues long. The DNA of the CDR3 is TGTGCCATCAGCTTGGGACAGGGCTATGGCTACACCTTC. It yields the protein CAISLGQGYGYTF.

The table lists this clonotype with a few counts. This chain joins TRBV4-1 and TRBJ2-7, with 7 bases matching TRBD1. Germline values: CDR1 MGHRA, CDR2 YSYEKL. Trimming removed 4 bases from V and 4 bases from J; junction bases left unmatched: 10. There are 15 residues in the CDR3. In DNA, the CDR3 is TGCGCCAGCAGCCTAACCGGGACAGCCCCATACGAGCAGTACTTC. This gives the protein CASSLTGTAPYEQYF.

Concerning this clonotype: This CDR3 is missing its conserved last phenylalanine or tryptophan, likely due to a read error. The chain is built from TRBV9 and TRBJ1-1, with 7 bases fitting TRBD1. CDR3 length: 15 amino acids. With V trimmed by 1 base and J by 1 base, 4 bases remained unmatched. Germline V gene data show CDR1 as SGDLS and CDR2 as YYNGEE. The CDR3 DNA reads as TGTGCCAGCAGCGTACAGGGGGGAACGAACACTGAAGCTTTCCTT. It codes for CASSVQGGTNTEAFL.

This clonotype was seen a handful of times. CDR3 amino acids: CSARLLGDGYTF. Here the CDR3 DNA reads TGCAGTGCTAGATTGCTGGGGGATGGCTACACCTTC. The V call is TRBV20-1, the J call TRBJ1-2; D possibly corresponds to TRBD1 (5 bases). Germline CDR1 is DFQATT and CDR2 is SNEGSKA (reference sequence). Trimming removed 2 bases at V and 6 bases at J, with 10 bases between. The CDR3 is 12 amino acids.

The J gene is TRBJ1-1, the V gene TRBV7-9; no clear D. CDR1 is SEHNR and CDR2 is FQNEAQ in the germline V gene (reference sequence). V lost 2 bases, J lost 1 base, and 11 bases lay in between. CDR3 length equals 15 residues. This chain's CDR3 is CASSLPGSENTEAFF. CDR3 DNA: TGTGCCAGCAGCTTACCCGGGTCGGAGAACACTGAAGCTTTCTTT. The variable domain in full, completed from reference TRBV7-9 and TRBJ1-1, reads DTGVSQNPRHKITKRGQNVTFRCDPISEHNRLYWYRQTLGQGPEFLTYFQNEAQLEKSRLLSDRFSAERPKGSFSTLEIQRTEQGDSAMYLCASSLPGSENTEAFFGQGTRLTVV.

This clonotype has ten or more counts. The chain has TRBV20-1 and TRBJ1-6; D remains ambiguous. V was shortened by 6 bases and J by 8 bases, with 17 bases between the two germline ends. This CDR3 region has 14 residues. CDR1 is DFQATT, CDR2 SNEGSKA, per germline (reference sequence). The CDR3 coding sequence is TGCAGTGCCCGTACGGGGAGGATTGATTCACCCCTCCACTTT. It specifies CSARTGRIDSPLHF.

This clonotype occurred many times. V is TRBV20-1 and J is TRBJ1-4; D gene uncertain. CDR3 length equals 11 residues. Germline V gene lookup returns CDR1 DFQATT and CDR2 SNEGSKA (reference sequence). V was pared by 5 bases and J by 4 bases, with 5 bases between. CDR3 nucleotide sequence: TGCAGTGCTCCCTATAATGAAAAACTGTTTTTT. Translating gives CSAPYNEKLFF.

This clonotype was counted a few times. The CDR3 bases are TGTGCCAGCAGCTTTGGGGGGGGTGAAGCTTTCTTT. Translation: CASSFGGGEAFF. This chain joins TRBV5-6 and TRBJ1-1; D might be TRBD1 (5 bases). V shed 2 bases and J shed 7 bases, with 9 bases lying between them. This CDR3 contains 12 residues. From germline, CDR1 is SGHDT and CDR2 YYEEEE.

The chain employs TRBV29-1 and TRBJ2-2; D is perhaps TRBD1 (6 bases). The germline V gene has CDR1 SQVTM and CDR2 ANQGSEA. V was pared by 7 bases and J by 4 bases, with 13 bases between. The CDR3 consists of 13 residues. CDR3 DNA: TGCAGCGCTGACAGGTCGGCCACCGGGGAGCTGTTTTTT. It translates to CSADRSATGELFF.

This clonotype has at least ten counts. The rearrangement joins TRBV7-3 to TRBJ2-1, with D possibly being TRBD1 (7 bases). The CDR3 extends over 15 amino acids. CDR1 is SGHTA, CDR2 FQGTGA, per germline. V was cut by 2 bases and J by 3 bases, with 11 bases left in between. The DNA of the CDR3 is TGTGCCAGCAGCTTAGGGGGGACAGACTACAATGAGCAGTTCTTC. Translation gives CASSLGGTDYNEQFF.

The chain employs TRBV9 and TRBJ2-1; D is possibly TRBD2 (5 bases). Germline V gives CDR1 SGDLS, CDR2 YYNGEE. The CDR3 runs to 14 residues. V shed 0 bases and J shed 9 bases, with 13 bases lying between them. The chain's CDR3 is CASSVATSGFEQFF. The CDR3 DNA reads as TGTGCCAGCAGCGTAGCTACGTCGGGGTTTGAGCAGTTCTTC.

This clonotype was seen repeatedly, ten times or more. The rearrangement joins TRBV24-1 to TRBJ1-5, with D uncertain. The germline V and J ends were trimmed by 3 bases and 11 bases, with 13 bases remaining between them. The CDR3 sequence is 13 residues long. CDR1 is KGHDR and CDR2 is SFDVKD in the germline V gene. The CDR3 DNA is TGTGCCACCAGTGATCCCAACACCAAGGCCCAGCATTTT. Protein sequence: CATSDPNTKAQHF.

This clonotype was counted at least ten times. The chain joins TRBV20-1 to TRBJ2-4; 11 positions agree with TRBD1. This CDR3 has 14 amino acids. With 3 bases clipped from V and 7 bases from J, the junction kept 5 bases outside the gene matches. In germline, CDR1 is DFQATT, CDR2 SNEGSKA (reference sequence). CDR3 loop: CSARDRGRVNIQYF. In DNA form, the CDR3 reads TGCAGTGCTAGGGACAGGGGGCGAGTGAACATTCAGTACTTC.